This T cell receptor beta chain came from a study of identical twins. Study findings and constraints: Surplus twin overlap in beta out-of-frame sequences was less pronounced. Where out-of-frame alpha sequences were twin-shared, they showed excess low generation probability.

There are many counts of this clonotype. Antigen: not known. Each cDNA held unique molecular identifiers, and template switching gave it a universal primer site. MiXCR was run by TCRdb on the 5' RACE reads, yielding one entry per CDR3 protein. The table shows 690,000 or so distinct CDR3 sequences, with approximately 6% occurring only once. Deletions cut 5 bases from V and 3 bases from J, with 11 bases between. The CDR3 loop spans 13 amino acids. The genes are TRBV12-3 or TRBV12-4 and TRBJ2-7, with D perhaps TRBD2 (6 bases). This sequence originates from a man between 18 and 29 years old in good health. The specimen was naive T cells sorted from blood. DNA of the CDR3: TGTGCCAGCAGTACGGGACTCAACTACGAGCAGTACTTC. This gives the protein CASSTGLNYEQYF.